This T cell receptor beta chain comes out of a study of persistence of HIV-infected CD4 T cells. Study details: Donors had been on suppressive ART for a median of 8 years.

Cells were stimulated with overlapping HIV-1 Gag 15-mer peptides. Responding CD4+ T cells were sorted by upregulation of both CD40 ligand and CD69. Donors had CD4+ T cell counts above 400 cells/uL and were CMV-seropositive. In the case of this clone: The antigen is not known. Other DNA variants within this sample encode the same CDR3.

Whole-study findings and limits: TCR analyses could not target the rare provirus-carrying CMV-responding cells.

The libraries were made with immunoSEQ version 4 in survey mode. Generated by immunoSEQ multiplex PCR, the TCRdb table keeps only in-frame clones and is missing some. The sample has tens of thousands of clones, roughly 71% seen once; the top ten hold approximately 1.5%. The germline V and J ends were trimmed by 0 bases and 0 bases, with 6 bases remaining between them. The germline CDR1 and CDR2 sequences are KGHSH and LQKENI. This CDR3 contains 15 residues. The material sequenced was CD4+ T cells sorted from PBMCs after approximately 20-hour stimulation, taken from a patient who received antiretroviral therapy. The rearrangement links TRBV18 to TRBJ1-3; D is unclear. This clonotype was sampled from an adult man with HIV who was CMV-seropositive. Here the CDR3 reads CASSPPGSSGNTIYF. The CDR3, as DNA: TGTGCCAGCTCACCACCGGGGAGCTCTGGAAACACCATATATTTT.